This T cell receptor (beta chain) comes out of a study of cytomegalovirus exposure and HLA in healthy donors. Both 60 Vbeta primers and 13 Jbeta primers went into the PCR. Libraries were prepared by immunoSEQ multiplex PCR; TCRdb keeps only in-frame clonotypes and omits some of them. The sample holds about 190,000 clones, roughly 81% seen once. Trimming cost V 1 base and J 0 bases, with 4 bases left between them. CDR1 is LNHNV and CDR2 is YYDKDF in the germline V gene (reference sequence). The CDR3 contains 14 residues. Worth noting for this clone: The antigen is not known.

Study-wide results and limits: Several V segments, TRBV6-2 and TRBV6-3 among them, could not be told apart and were dropped. The study reported that TCR beta sequences accurately predicted HLA-A and HLA-B alleles in most subjects. In vitro, three CMV-associated chains proved specific for CMV antigens.

Source material: PBMCs. The chain has TRBV15 and TRBJ2-1; the D is unclear. This clonotype originated in a woman aged 30 to 39 in good health and CMV-seropositive. CDR3 in DNA: TGTGCCACCAGCAGAGTCGGCTCCTACAATGAGCAGTTCTTC. Its translation is CATSRVGSYNEQFF.